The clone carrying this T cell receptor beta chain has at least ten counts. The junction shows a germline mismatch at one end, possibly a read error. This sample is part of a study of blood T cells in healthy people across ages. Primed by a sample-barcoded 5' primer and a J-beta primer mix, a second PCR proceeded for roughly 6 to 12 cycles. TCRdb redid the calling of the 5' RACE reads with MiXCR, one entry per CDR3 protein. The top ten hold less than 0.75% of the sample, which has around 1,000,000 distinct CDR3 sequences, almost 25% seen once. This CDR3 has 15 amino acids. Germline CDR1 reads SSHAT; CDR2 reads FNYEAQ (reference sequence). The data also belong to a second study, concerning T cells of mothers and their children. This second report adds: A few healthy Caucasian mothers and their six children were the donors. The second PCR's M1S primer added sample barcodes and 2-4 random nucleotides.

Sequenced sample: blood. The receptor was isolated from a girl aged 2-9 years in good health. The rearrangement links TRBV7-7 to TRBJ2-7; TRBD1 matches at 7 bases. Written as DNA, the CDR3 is TGTGCTAGCAGTCAAACTCGGGACAGCTACTACGAGCAGTACTTC. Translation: CASSQTRDSYYEQYF.